The T cell receptor beta chain described here comes from a study of T cell changes during pregnancy in multiple sclerosis. The data were produced by immunoSEQ multiplex PCR, yet TCRdb's version contains in-frame clones alone and is incomplete. The profile shows tens of thousands of clones, approximately 93% of them singletons. The specimen comprised CD4+ T cells from peripheral blood mononuclear cells, sampled after pregnancy. The receptor was derived from a female donor with multiple sclerosis, enrolled in a pregnancy study.

The CDR3 reads CAISEPSSRQGPYNEQFF. The CDR3 region has the DNA TGTGCCATCAGTGAGCCCTCCTCCCGGCAGGGGCCCTACAATGAGCAGTTCTTC. V is TRBV10-3 and J is TRBJ2-1, with D possibly being TRBD1 (6 bases). CDR3 length: 18 amino acids. Germline CDR1 and CDR2: ENHRY and SYGVKD. Trimming left V 2 bases short and J 2 bases short, with 19 bases between.